A selection of T cell receptor beta chains follows, all from one sample in a study of blood T cell repertoires in COVID-19. Clones were read by immunoSEQ multiplex PCR, and TCRdb kept only the in-frame ones, dropping some. This table holds 100,000 to 150,000 clones, 75% to 85% found once. The source material was peripheral blood. These receptor sequences come from a man aged 35-49 years with active or convalescent COVID-19. The CDR3 runs from the conserved cysteine through the conserved F or W. Each record gives: clone size, V gene, J gene, D gene, CDR3 protein, CDR3 DNA. D genes are given only for firm matches. Not all rows give a size; the values are once, few, many and, for expanded clones, a class.

abundance: -; v_gene: TRBV7-9; j_gene: TRBJ2-3; d_gene: TRBD1; CDR3aa: CASSSLTGGDTQYF; CDR3nt: TGTGCCAGCAGCTCCCTCACAGGGGGAGATACGCAGTATTTT
abundance: -; v_gene: TRBV29-1; j_gene: TRBJ2-6; d_gene: -; CDR3aa: CSSWEGAGANVLTF; CDR3nt: TGCAGCTCCTGGGAGGGGGCTGGGGCCAACGTCCTGACTTTC
abundance: -; v_gene: TRBV29-1; j_gene: TRBJ2-5; d_gene: -; CDR3aa: CSGRRFQETQYF; CDR3nt: TGCAGCGGCCGGAGGTTCCAAGAGACCCAGTACTTC
abundance: -; v_gene: TRBV28; j_gene: TRBJ2-1; d_gene: -; CDR3aa: CASSLEGTLYNEQFF; CDR3nt: TGTGCCAGCAGTTTAGAGGGGACACTATACAATGAGCAGTTCTTC
abundance: -; v_gene: TRBV21-1; j_gene: TRBJ2-7; d_gene: -; CDR3aa: CASSKGDSPYTTREQYF; CDR3nt: TGTGCCAGCAGCAAAGGTGACAGCCCGTATACTACGAGAGAGCAGTACTTC
abundance: many; v_gene: TRBV7-9; j_gene: TRBJ2-6; d_gene: -; CDR3aa: CASSSRVSGANVLTF; CDR3nt: TGTGCCAGCAGCTCAAGAGTCTCTGGGGCCAACGTCCTGACTTTC
abundance: -; v_gene: TRBV18; j_gene: TRBJ1-1; d_gene: -; CDR3aa: CASSPTTGNTEAFF; CDR3nt: TGTGCCAGCTCACCTACTACAGGGAACACTGAAGCTTTCTTT
abundance: -; v_gene: TRBV4-3; j_gene: TRBJ1-2; d_gene: -; CDR3aa: CASSQGQPFYGYTF; CDR3nt: TGCGCCAGCAGCCAAGGACAGCCCTTCTATGGCTACACCTTC
abundance: -; v_gene: TRBV14; j_gene: TRBJ2-7; d_gene: -; CDR3aa: CASSPLDTSGEQYF; CDR3nt: TGTGCCAGCAGCCCATTGGACACTTCTGGAGAGCAGTACTTC
abundance: -; v_gene: TRBV21-1; j_gene: TRBJ2-4; d_gene: -; CDR3aa: CASSRVNLAKNIQYF; CDR3nt: TGTGCCAGCAGCCGAGTTAACCTAGCCAAAAACATTCAGTACTTC
abundance: -; v_gene: TRBV3-1/TRBV3-2; j_gene: TRBJ2-2; d_gene: TRBD1; CDR3aa: CASSLGTGASTGELFF; CDR3nt: TGTGCCAGCAGCCTTGGGACAGGGGCGAGCACCGGGGAGCTGTTTTTT
abundance: -; v_gene: TRBV9; j_gene: TRBJ1-6; d_gene: -; CDR3aa: CASSVEGAGGSYNSPLHF; CDR3nt: TGTGCCAGCAGCGTAGAAGGGGCCGGGGGCTCCTATAATTCACCCCTCCACTTT
abundance: -; v_gene: TRBV29-1; j_gene: TRBJ2-1; d_gene: -; CDR3aa: CSARGTYNEQFF; CDR3nt: TGCAGCGCCCGAGGGACCTACAATGAGCAGTTCTTC
abundance: -; v_gene: TRBV11-1; j_gene: TRBJ2-3; d_gene: -; CDR3aa: CASSLTRDINTQYF; CDR3nt: TGTGCCAGCAGCCTGACCCGGGACATTAATACGCAGTATTTT
abundance: -; v_gene: TRBV29-1; j_gene: TRBJ2-7; d_gene: -; CDR3aa: CSVEGMAGEQYF; CDR3nt: TGCAGCGTTGAAGGGATGGCGGGCGAGCAGTACTTC
abundance: -; v_gene: TRBV19; j_gene: TRBJ2-5; d_gene: -; CDR3aa: CASSPLGGETQYF; CDR3nt: TGTGCCAGTAGCCCACTGGGAGGAGAGACCCAGTACTTC
abundance: -; v_gene: TRBV4-1; j_gene: TRBJ2-1; d_gene: TRBD1; CDR3aa: CASSHLTGGGEQFF; CDR3nt: TGCGCCAGCAGCCATCTGACAGGGGGAGGTGAGCAGTTCTTC
abundance: -; v_gene: TRBV30; j_gene: TRBJ1-6; d_gene: -; CDR3aa: CAWSRQRTVNSPLHF; CDR3nt: TGTGCCTGGAGTAGGCAGCGGACAGTAAATTCACCCCTCCACTTT
abundance: -; v_gene: TRBV3-1/TRBV3-2; j_gene: TRBJ1-1; d_gene: TRBD1; CDR3aa: CASRRNRGNTEAFF; CDR3nt: TGTGCCAGCAGGAGGAACAGGGGGAACACTGAAGCTTTCTTT
abundance: -; v_gene: TRBV2; j_gene: TRBJ2-1; d_gene: TRBD2; CDR3aa: CASSSSGSSGRNEQFF; CDR3nt: TGTGCCAGCAGTTCTAGCGGGAGTTCCGGTCGTAATGAGCAGTTCTTC
abundance: -; v_gene: TRBV21-1; j_gene: TRBJ2-7; d_gene: -; CDR3aa: CASSKVRDSYEQYF; CDR3nt: TGTGCCAGCAGCAAAGTGAGGGACTCCTACGAGCAGTACTTC
abundance: -; v_gene: TRBV24-1; j_gene: TRBJ2-2; d_gene: TRBD1; CDR3aa: CATSESDRGNGELFF; CDR3nt: TGTGCCACCAGTGAGTCGGACAGGGGCAACGGGGAGCTGTTTTTT
abundance: -; v_gene: TRBV6-5; j_gene: TRBJ2-1; d_gene: TRBD2; CDR3aa: CASSYGLAGANEQFF; CDR3nt: TGTGCCAGCAGTTACGGCCTAGCGGGGGCCAATGAGCAGTTCTTC
abundance: -; v_gene: TRBV10-1; j_gene: TRBJ1-1; d_gene: -; CDR3aa: CASSESGRPGAEAFF; CDR3nt: TGCGCCAGCAGTGAGTCGGGACGCCCGGGGGCTGAAGCTTTCTTT
abundance: -; v_gene: TRBV5-1; j_gene: TRBJ2-7; d_gene: TRBD1; CDR3aa: CASRPRTGGSYEQYF; CDR3nt: TGCGCCAGCAGACCACGGACAGGGGGCTCCTACGAGCAGTACTTC
abundance: -; v_gene: TRBV7-9; j_gene: TRBJ1-1; d_gene: -; CDR3aa: CASSFGDRLTEAFF; CDR3nt: TGTGCCAGCAGCTTTGGAGACCGGTTGACTGAAGCTTTCTTT